This T cell receptor beta chain was sequenced in a study of human CD4 T cells and Enterobacteriaceae. Only in-frame clones appear in the TCRdb table, and some are missing; sequencing was by immunoSEQ multiplex PCR. This table has about 29,000 clones, roughly four fifths appearing once. CDR3 length: 15 amino acids. Germline-derived CDR1 and CDR2 are ENHRY and SYGVKD. Between the trimmed V and J ends, which lost 2 bases and 8 bases, there was a span of 16 bases. Sorting took every CD4+ cell except CD45RA+CCR7+CD95- naive cells, reaching over 98% purity. Positive selection with CD4 and CD14 microbeads isolated CD4+ T cells and monocytes.

The specimen was memory CD4+ T cells from blood. This TCR came from a human donor in good health. The chain joins TRBV10-3 to TRBJ2-1, with a possible D match to TRBD1 (6 bases). CDR3 amino acids: CAISEGGGRPHEQFF. The DNA of the CDR3 is TGTGCCATCAGTGAGGGGGGCGGTAGACCCCATGAGCAGTTCTTC.